Each of the 23 T cell receptor beta chains below was sequenced from the same sample in a study of cytomegalovirus exposure and HLA in healthy donors. 13 Jbeta primers and 60 Vbeta primers were used for the PCR. The repertoire was sequenced with immunoSEQ multiplex PCR; TCRdb's copy has only in-frame clones and lacks some. The data contain 100,000 to 150,000 clones, approximately 80% of them singletons. The sample taken for sequencing was PBMCs. The receptors here all came from a woman aged 40 to 55 in good health and CMV-seropositive.

The chain couples TRBV5-1 to TRBJ2-1, with 7 bases fitting TRBD2. Per the germline V gene, CDR1 is SGHRS and CDR2 is YFSETQ. Losses at the gene ends were 4 bases for V and 0 bases for J; bases not matched to a gene: 10. The CDR3 loop spans 17 amino acids. CDR3: CASSPRLAAASYNEQFF. As DNA, the CDR3 is TGCGCCAGCAGCCCTAGACTAGCCGCAGCCTCCTACAATGAGCAGTTCTTC. Variable domain in full (rest from reference TRBV5-1 and TRBJ2-1): KAGVTQTPRYLIKTRGQQVTLSCSPISGHRSVSWYQQTPGQGLQFLFEYFSETQRNKGNFPGRFSGRQFSNSRSEMNVSTLELGDSALYLCASSPRLAAASYNEQFFGPGTRLTVL.

CDR3 in DNA: TGCGCCAGCAGCCAAGATGCGATACTAGGCCGCCCTGAAGCTTTCTTT. It yields the protein CASSQDAILGRPEAFF. The chain uses TRBV4-1 and TRBJ1-1, with D unclear. V gave up 0 bases and J gave up 6 bases, with 17 bases separating them. From germline, CDR1 is MGHRA and CDR2 YSYEKL. This CDR3 region has 16 residues.

The CDR3 sequence: CASSLMTALNTEAFF. The CDR3, as DNA: TGTGCCAGCAGCTTAATGACAGCCTTGAACACTGAAGCTTTCTTT. This chain uses TRBV11-2 with TRBJ1-1; a weak D match, TRBD1 (5 bases). The CDR3 has 15 amino acids. Trimming left V 2 bases short and J 0 bases short, with 10 bases between. Germline values: CDR1 SGHAT, CDR2 FQNNGV.

This clone was seen just once. The chain employs TRBV6-1 and TRBJ2-7; tentative D call: TRBD1 (6 bases). There are 14 residues in the CDR3. Trimming stripped 4 bases from V and 0 bases from J, with 10 bases between. The germline V gene has CDR1 MNHNS and CDR2 SASEGT. CDR3 amino acids: CASSGTASSYEQYF. The CDR3 DNA sequence: TGTGCCAGCAGTGGGACAGCCAGCTCCTACGAGCAGTACTTC.

The CDR3 DNA follows: TGTGCCAGCAGCGTAGGTGCCCTCAGCGGTTACAATGAGCAGTTCTTC. Its protein is CASSVGALSGYNEQFF. This rearrangement joins TRBV9 to TRBJ2-1, with a weak D call TRBD2 (5 bases). The CDR3 totals 16 residues. Deletions cut 0 bases from V and 4 bases from J, with 14 bases between. Germline CDR1 SGDLS, CDR2 YYNGEE.

The rearrangement uses TRBV10-1 and TRBJ1-5; 9 bases are a match to TRBD1. Germline CDR1 WNHNN, CDR2 SYGVQD (reference sequence). CDR3 length: 18 amino acids. Trimming at V came to 2 bases and at J to 9 bases, leaving 17 bases not matched to a gene. The CDR3 here is CASSETRVHRGPRRPQHF. The CDR3 nucleotides read TGCGCCAGCAGTGAGACTCGAGTCCACAGGGGGCCCCGTAGGCCCCAGCATTTT.

This chain joins TRBV28 and TRBJ2-4; D is ambiguous. Between the trimmed V and J ends, which lost 1 base and 6 bases, there was a span of 16 bases. Germline CDR1 reads MDHEN; CDR2 reads SYDVKM. This CDR3 is built from 16 residues. The CDR3 DNA follows: TGTGCCAGCAGTTTATTTAACGTGGCGGTCCCAAACATTCAGTACTTC. This translates into CASSLFNVAVPNIQYF.

The chain recombines TRBV27 with TRBJ1-5, with 7 bases identical to TRBD1. J lost 11 bases, V lost 4 bases, and 17 bases had no gene match. This CDR3 is built from 16 residues. CDR1 is MNHEY and CDR2 is SMNVEV in the germline V gene (reference sequence). CDR3 amino acids: CASSSILTGEVMAQHF. Written as DNA, the CDR3 is TGTGCCAGCAGTTCGATACTCACAGGGGAGGTTATGGCCCAGCATTTT.

The genes are TRBV5-1 and TRBJ2-5, with 10 bases lining up with TRBD1. The CDR3 has 18 amino acids. From germline, CDR1 is SGHRS and CDR2 YFSETQ. Trimming at V came to 4 bases and at J to 0 bases, leaving 12 bases not matched to a gene. CDR3 in DNA: TGCGCCAGCAGCCTGAATATAGGAGGGACAGGGGACCAAGAGACCCAGTACTTC. Its protein product is CASSLNIGGTGDQETQYF.

The chain is built from TRBV5-6 and TRBJ2-7; D might be TRBD2 (6 bases). This CDR3 contains 11 residues. V lost 2 bases to trimming and J lost 7 bases, with 7 bases between them. The V gene's germline CDR1 is SGHDT and CDR2 YYEEEE. The CDR3 DNA reads as TGTGCCAGCAGCTTCGCGGGGGAGCAGTACTTC. Amino acid sequence: CASSFAGEQYF.

This chain connects TRBV28 to TRBJ1-5, with TRBD1 identical over 9 bases. Germline loops: CDR1 MDHEN, CDR2 SYDVKM. The length of the CDR3 is 16 residues. J lost 0 bases, V lost 7 bases, and 7 bases had no gene match. The CDR3 DNA reads TGTGCCAGCACTATAACAGGGGGCTATAGCAATCAGCCCCAGCATTTT. Translated, it gives CASTITGGYSNQPQHF.

This clone was counted between two and nine times. The chain recombines TRBV9 with TRBJ1-4; D is ambiguous. Germline V gene data show CDR1 as SGDLS and CDR2 as YYNGEE. CDR3 length: 14 amino acids. V was trimmed by 3 bases and J by 7 bases, leaving 13 bases between them. In DNA form, the CDR3 reads TGTGCCAGCAGCGCTCAGGCGAGCGGTGAAAAACTGTTTTTT. Translation gives CASSAQASGEKLFF.

The sample holds a few counts of this clone. The rearrangement uses TRBV6-5 and TRBJ1-1; D perhaps matches TRBD1 (5 bases). Germline lookup yields CDR1 MNHEY and CDR2 SVGAGI. This CDR3 has 13 residues. The V end was cut by 8 bases, the J end by 1 base, with 11 bases between. DNA of the CDR3: TGTGCCAGCCGACAGCGTTCGAACACTGAAGCTTTCTTT. Translating gives CASRQRSNTEAFF.

This clone was seen a handful of times. This sequence joins TRBV7-8 and TRBJ1-5; TRBD1 matches at 8 bases. Germline CDR1 reads SGHVS; CDR2 reads FQNEAQ. Trimming cost V 0 bases and J 7 bases; bases outside gene matches: 11. This CDR3 is 17 amino acids long. CDR3 loop: CASSLARFRGREQPQHF. CDR3 nucleotide sequence: TGTGCCAGCAGCTTAGCCAGATTCAGGGGGCGCGAGCAGCCCCAGCATTTT.

This chain links TRBV12-5 with TRBJ1-3; D is possibly TRBD1 (5 bases). The V end was cut by 2 bases, the J end by 0 bases, with 11 bases between. This CDR3 is built from 16 residues. CDR1 is LGHNT and CDR2 is FRNRAP in the germline V gene. This CDR3 reads CASGLSGTDSGNTIYF. DNA for the CDR3: TGTGCTAGTGGTTTGAGCGGGACCGACTCTGGAAACACCATATATTTT.

V is TRBV29-1 and J is TRBJ1-2; maybe TRBD1 (6 bases). CDR3 length: 14 amino acids. The V and J ends lost 7 bases and 3 bases respectively, with 18 bases between them. The germline CDR1 and CDR2 sequences are SQVTM and ANQGSEA. Written as DNA, the CDR3 is TGCAGCGCTATACCCCCGACAGGCTACTATGGCTACACCTTC. Its protein product is CSAIPPTGYYGYTF.

This chain connects TRBV5-1 to TRBJ1-5; 7 bases are a match to TRBD1. V lost 0 bases to trimming and J lost 4 bases; unmatched junction nucleotides: 7. The CDR3 length is 16 residues. In germline, CDR1 is SGHRS, CDR2 YFSETQ. CDR3 nucleotide sequence: TGCGCCAGCAGCTTGGCACAGGGGAATGGAAATCAGCCCCAGCATTTT. Amino acids: CASSLAQGNGNQPQHF.

This clone was recorded once. The J gene is TRBJ1-4, the V gene TRBV19; 7 bases align to TRBD1. CDR1 and CDR2 (germline): LNHDA, SQIVND (reference sequence). The CDR3 is made up of 17 amino acids. The junction had 9 bases not matched to a gene; V was cut back by 5 bases and J by 0 bases. DNA of the CDR3: TGTGCCAGTAGTCTCAGACAGGGCGGAACAACTAATGAAAAACTGTTTTTT. Its protein product is CASSLRQGGTTNEKLFF.

V and J are TRBV2 and TRBJ2-1; tentative D call: TRBD2 (5 bases). The CDR3 has 16 residues. CDR1 is SNHLY and CDR2 is FYNNEI in the germline V gene. Deletions cut 1 base from V and 5 bases from J, with 15 bases between. As DNA, the CDR3 is TGTGCCAGCAGTGAAGAGAGGGTAGCGAGCCACAATGAGCAGTTCTTC. Protein product: CASSEERVASHNEQFF.

The chain employs TRBV6-1 and TRBJ2-7; D may be TRBD1 (6 bases). V was shortened by 5 bases and J by 4 bases, with 15 bases between the two germline ends. Looked up from germline, CDR1 is MNHNS and CDR2 is SASEGT. There are 14 residues in the CDR3. The DNA for the CDR3 is TGTGCCAGCAGTACAAGGGTGACAGGATACGAGCAGTACTTC. Protein sequence: CASSTRVTGYEQYF.

This clone was found a few times. This chain connects TRBV7-2 to TRBJ2-3, with D possibly being TRBD2 (6 bases). CDR1 is SGHTA, CDR2 FQGNSA, per germline. The CDR3 extends over 17 amino acids. Trimming took 5 bases from V and 3 from J, leaving 21 bases between them. The CDR3 sequence: CASSTPMGGVRTDTQYF. The CDR3 nucleotides are TGTGCCAGCAGCACACCCATGGGGGGAGTTCGGACAGATACGCAGTATTTT.

This clone was detected only a few times. The genes are TRBV5-1 and TRBJ2-3; 12 bases are shared with TRBD2. Germline V gene data show CDR1 as SGHRS and CDR2 as YFSETQ. This CDR3 is built from 21 residues. The V segment lost 3 bases and the J segment 0 bases; nucleotides outside the gene matches: 17. CDR3 nucleotide sequence: TGCGCCAGCAGCTCCGGACAGGGTAGAACTAGCGGGAGGAGAAGCACAGATACGCAGTATTTT. The encoded protein is CASSSGQGRTSGRRSTDTQYF. The full variable domain, rest sourced from reference TRBV5-1 and TRBJ2-3, is KAGVTQTPRYLIKTRGQQVTLSCSPISGHRSVSWYQQTPGQGLQFLFEYFSETQRNKGNFPGRFSGRQFSNSRSEMNVSTLELGDSALYLCASSSGQGRTSGRRSTDTQYFGPGTRLTVL.

The genes are TRBV6-1 and TRBJ1-3; D is unresolved. This CDR3 is 14 amino acids long. The germline V and J ends were trimmed by 2 bases and 3 bases, with 8 bases remaining between them. Per the germline V gene, CDR1 is MNHNS and CDR2 is SASEGT. The CDR3 coding sequence is TGTGCCAGCAGTGAACAGGCGGGTGGAAACACCATATATTTT. Encoded protein: CASSEQAGGNTIYF.